This entry features one T cell receptor (beta chain) sequence. Its antigen remains unknown. Replicate PCRs run on sorted subsets employed roughly 180 ng DNA, 25,000 to 35,000 T cell genomes. Source study methods: Filtering differed because ImmunoSEQ produced junction-only sequences that carried no quality scores. Using immunoSEQ multiplex PCR, the repertoire was profiled, and TCRdb retains in-frame clones only, with some absent. The DNA was the basis for D and trimming; V, J and clone size are from that table. The data contain roughly 650,000 clones, approximately 97% of them seen just once; the ten biggest clones take up roughly 0.05%. The data are from a study of shared clonotypes between healthy human individuals. Study outcomes and limitations: Generation of non-shared clonotypes was less probable than generation of clonotypes shared by all four donors. Larger richness was generally estimated for naive than memory subsets.

The V gene's germline CDR1 is KGHSH and CDR2 LQKENI. The V and J ends lost 3 bases and 7 bases, in that order; junction bases with no gene match: 17. This CDR3 contains 18 residues. The clonotype comes from a young woman in good health. The source material was naive CD4+ T cells sorted from blood. Documented subset: CD45RA+ positively selected. V gene TRBV18 combines with J gene TRBJ2-4; 8 nucleotides match TRBD1. The CDR3 loop is CASSPSGPGQGSQNIQYF. For the CDR3, the DNA is TGTGCCAGCTCACCGTCCGGCCCTGGACAGGGCTCTCAGAACATTCAGTACTTC.